This TCR beta chain was retrieved from a study of T cell responses to AZD1222 COVID-19 vaccine. Findings of the study overall: It should be noted that donors were predominantly white British and more often female, and clonal diversity was possibly underestimated.

Clones were read by immunoSEQ multiplex PCR, and TCRdb kept only the in-frame ones, dropping some. The repertoire holds more than 90,000 clones, with 70% to 90% as singletons. The V and J ends lost 0 bases and 0 bases respectively, with 15 bases between them. The CDR3 covers 17 residues. The V gene's germline CDR1 is SGDLS and CDR2 YYNGEE. Note on this clone: What it binds is not known.

This sequence joins TRBV9 and TRBJ1-1, with a tentative D call TRBD1 (6 bases). The specimen comprised peripheral blood, sampled 28 days after the second AZD1222 dose. The sequence derives from an adult who received the AZD1222 COVID-19 vaccine. For the CDR3, the DNA is TGTGCCAGCAGCGTAGATCCCGCAGGGGCCTTGAACACTGAAGCTTTCTTT. Its protein product is CASSVDPAGALNTEAFF. Drawing the rest from reference TRBV9 and TRBJ1-1, the complete variable domain is DSGVTQTPKHLITATGQRVTLRCSPRSGDLSVYWYQQSLDQGLQFLIQYYNGEERAKGNILERFSAQQFPDLHSELNLSSLELGDSALYFCASSVDPAGALNTEAFFGQGTRLTVV.